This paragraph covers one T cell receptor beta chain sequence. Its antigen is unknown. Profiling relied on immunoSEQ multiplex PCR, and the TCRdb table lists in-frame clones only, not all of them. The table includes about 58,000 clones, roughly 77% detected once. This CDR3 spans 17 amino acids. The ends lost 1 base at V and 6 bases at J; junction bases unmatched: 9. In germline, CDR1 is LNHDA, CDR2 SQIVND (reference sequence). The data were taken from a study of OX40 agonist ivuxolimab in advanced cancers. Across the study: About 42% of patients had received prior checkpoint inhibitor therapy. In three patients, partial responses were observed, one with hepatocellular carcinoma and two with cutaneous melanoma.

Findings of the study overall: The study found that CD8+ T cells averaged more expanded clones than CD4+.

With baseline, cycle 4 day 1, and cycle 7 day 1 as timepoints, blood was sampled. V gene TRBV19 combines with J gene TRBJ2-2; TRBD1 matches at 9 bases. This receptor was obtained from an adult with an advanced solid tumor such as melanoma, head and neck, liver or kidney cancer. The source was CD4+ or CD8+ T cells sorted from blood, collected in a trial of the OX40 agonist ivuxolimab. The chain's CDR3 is CASSIGGTGRIPGELFF. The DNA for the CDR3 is TGTGCCAGTAGTATAGGGGGGACAGGGAGGATCCCCGGGGAGCTGTTTTTT.